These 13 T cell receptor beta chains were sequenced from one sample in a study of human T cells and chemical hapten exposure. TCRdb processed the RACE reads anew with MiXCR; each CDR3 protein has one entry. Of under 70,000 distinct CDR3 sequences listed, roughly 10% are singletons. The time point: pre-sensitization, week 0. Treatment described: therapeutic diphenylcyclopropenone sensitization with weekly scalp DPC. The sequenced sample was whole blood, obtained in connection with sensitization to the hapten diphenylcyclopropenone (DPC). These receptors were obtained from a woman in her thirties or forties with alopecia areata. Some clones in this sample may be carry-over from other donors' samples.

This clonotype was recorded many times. The CDR3 coding sequence is TGTGCCAGCAGCTCCACCGGCGGGGACACCCCGTACCAAGAGACCCAGTACTTC. As protein: CASSSTGGDTPYQETQYF. The chain has TRBV7-2 and TRBJ2-5, with D perhaps given as TRBD1 or TRBD2 (6 bases each). The germline gives CDR1 SGHTA, CDR2 FQGNSA. The ends were cut back, 4 bases at V and 0 bases at J, with 21 bases in the middle. The CDR3 length is 18 residues.

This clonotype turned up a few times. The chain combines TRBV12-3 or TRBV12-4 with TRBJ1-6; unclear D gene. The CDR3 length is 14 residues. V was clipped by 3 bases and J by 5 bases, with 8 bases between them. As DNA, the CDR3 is TGTGCCAGCAGTTTTCGGCAGAATAATTCACCCCTCCACTTT. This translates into CASSFRQNNSPLHF.

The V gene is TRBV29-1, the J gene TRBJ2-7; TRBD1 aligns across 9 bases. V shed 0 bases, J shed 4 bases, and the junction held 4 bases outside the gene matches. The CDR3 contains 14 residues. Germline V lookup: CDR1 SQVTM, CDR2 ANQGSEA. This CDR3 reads CSVEDAGQGYEQYF. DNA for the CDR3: TGCAGCGTTGAAGACGCGGGACAGGGTTACGAGCAGTACTTC.

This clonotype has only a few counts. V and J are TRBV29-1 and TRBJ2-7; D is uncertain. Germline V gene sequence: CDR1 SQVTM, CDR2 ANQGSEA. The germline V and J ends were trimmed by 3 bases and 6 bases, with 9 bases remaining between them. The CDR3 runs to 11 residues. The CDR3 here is CSVDVLSEQYF. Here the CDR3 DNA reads TGCAGCGTTGACGTTCTTTCCGAGCAGTACTTC.

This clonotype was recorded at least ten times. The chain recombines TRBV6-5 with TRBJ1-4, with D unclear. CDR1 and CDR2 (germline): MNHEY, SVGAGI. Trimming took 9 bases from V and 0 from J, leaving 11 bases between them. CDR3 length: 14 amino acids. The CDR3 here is CASRRGSTNEKLFF. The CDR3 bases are TGTGCCAGTCGAAGAGGGTCAACTAATGAAAAACTGTTTTTT.

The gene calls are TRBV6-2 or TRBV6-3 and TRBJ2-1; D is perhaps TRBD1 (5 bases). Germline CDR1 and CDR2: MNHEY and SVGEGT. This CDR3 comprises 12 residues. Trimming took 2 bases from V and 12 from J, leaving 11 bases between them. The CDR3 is CASSYGAYWQFF. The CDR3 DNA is TGTGCCAGCAGTTACGGGGCTTACTGGCAGTTCTTC.

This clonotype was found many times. The CDR3: CASTQGVNQPQHF. CDR3 DNA: TGTGCCAGTACACAGGGCGTCAATCAGCCCCAGCATTTT. This chain connects TRBV2 to TRBJ1-5, with a tentative D call TRBD1 (6 bases). Germline lookup yields CDR1 SNHLY and CDR2 FYNNEI. V shed 9 bases and J shed 3 bases, with 12 bases lying between them. CDR3 length: 13 amino acids.

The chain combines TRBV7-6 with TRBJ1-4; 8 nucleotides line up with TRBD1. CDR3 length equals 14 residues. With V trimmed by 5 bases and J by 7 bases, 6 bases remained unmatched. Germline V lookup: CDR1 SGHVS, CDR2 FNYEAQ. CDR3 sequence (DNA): TGTGCCAGCAGCAAGGACAGGGCCGGTGAAAAACTGTTTTTT. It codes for CASSKDRAGEKLFF.

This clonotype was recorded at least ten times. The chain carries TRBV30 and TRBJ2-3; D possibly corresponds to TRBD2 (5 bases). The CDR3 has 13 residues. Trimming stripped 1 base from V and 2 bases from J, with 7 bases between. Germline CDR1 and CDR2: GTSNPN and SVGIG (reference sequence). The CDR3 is CAWSGAVTDTQYF. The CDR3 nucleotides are TGTGCCTGGAGTGGAGCGGTCACAGATACGCAGTATTTT.

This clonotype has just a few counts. The CDR3 here is CASSYSLQGRRNTEAFF. The CDR3 DNA sequence: TGTGCCAGCAGTTACTCATTACAGGGCCGAAGGAACACTGAAGCTTTCTTT. The chain carries TRBV6-2 or TRBV6-3 and TRBJ1-1, with TRBD1 as a possible D gene (6 bases). The V end lost 0 bases, the J end lost 1 base, and 15 bases lay between the germline ends. Germline V CDR1 and CDR2: MNHEY, SVGEGT. The CDR3 loop spans 17 amino acids.

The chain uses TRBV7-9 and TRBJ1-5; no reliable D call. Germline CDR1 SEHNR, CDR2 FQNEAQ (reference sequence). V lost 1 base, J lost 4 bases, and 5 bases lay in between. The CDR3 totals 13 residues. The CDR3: CASSLVGNQPQHF. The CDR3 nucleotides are TGTGCCAGCAGCTTAGTCGGGAATCAGCCCCAGCATTTT. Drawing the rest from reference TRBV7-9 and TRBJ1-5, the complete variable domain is DTGVSQNPRHKITKRGQNVTFRCDPISEHNRLYWYRQTLGQGPEFLTYFQNEAQLEKSRLLSDRFSAERPKGSFSTLEIQRTEQGDSAMYLCASSLVGNQPQHFGDGTRLSIL.

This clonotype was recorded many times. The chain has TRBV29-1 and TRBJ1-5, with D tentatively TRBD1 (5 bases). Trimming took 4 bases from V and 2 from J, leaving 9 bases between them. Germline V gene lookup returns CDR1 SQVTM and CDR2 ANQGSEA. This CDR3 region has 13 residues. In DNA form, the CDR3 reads TGCAGCGTTGTGGGGGGGGGCAATCAGCCCCAGCATTTT. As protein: CSVVGGGNQPQHF.

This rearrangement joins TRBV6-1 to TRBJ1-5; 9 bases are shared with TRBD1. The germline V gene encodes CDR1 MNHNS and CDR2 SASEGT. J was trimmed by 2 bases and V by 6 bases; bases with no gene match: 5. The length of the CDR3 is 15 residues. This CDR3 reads CASRGQGGGNQPQHF. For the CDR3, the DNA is TGTGCCAGCAGGGGACAGGGAGGAGGCAATCAGCCCCAGCATTTT.